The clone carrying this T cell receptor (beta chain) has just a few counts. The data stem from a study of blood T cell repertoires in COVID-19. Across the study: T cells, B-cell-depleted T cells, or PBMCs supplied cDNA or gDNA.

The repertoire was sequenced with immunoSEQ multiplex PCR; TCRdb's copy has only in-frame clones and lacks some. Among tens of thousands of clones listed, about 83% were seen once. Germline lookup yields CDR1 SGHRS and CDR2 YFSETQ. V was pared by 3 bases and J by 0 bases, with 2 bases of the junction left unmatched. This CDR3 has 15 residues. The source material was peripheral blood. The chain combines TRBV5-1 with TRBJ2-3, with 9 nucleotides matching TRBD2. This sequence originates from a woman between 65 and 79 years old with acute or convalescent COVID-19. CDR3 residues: CASSSSGASTDTQYF. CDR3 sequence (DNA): TGCGCCAGCAGCTCTAGCGGGGCGAGCACAGATACGCAGTATTTT.